This is a list of T cell receptor beta chains from one sample in a study of OX40 agonist ivuxolimab in advanced cancers. Clones were sequenced by immunoSEQ multiplex PCR, and TCRdb holds only the in-frame ones, with some missing. The sample consists of about 31,000 clones, approximately 86% of them appearing once. This material consisted of CD4+ or CD8+ T cells sorted from blood, taken in a trial of the OX40 agonist ivuxolimab. Receptors originate from an adult with an advanced solid tumor such as melanoma, head and neck, liver or kidney cancer. Both conserved end residues are part of each CDR3. A D gene is named only where the DNA matches it firmly. Where a row states a size, it is once, few, many or the class of an expanded clone; other rows omit it.

D gene	V gene	J gene	clone size	CDR3 protein	CDR3 DNA
TRBD1	TRBV7-2	TRBJ1-5	once	CASSLDSGTELFQPQHF	TGTGCCAGCAGCTTAGATTCCGGGACAGAGCTTTTTCAGCCCCAGCATTTT
-	TRBV9	TRBJ2-7	once	CASSTTYEQYF	TGTGCCAGCAGCACAACCTACGAGCAGTACTTC
-	TRBV10-2	TRBJ2-1	-	CASSGPTEAYNEQFF	TGCGCCAGCAGTGGGCCGACGGAAGCCTACAATGAGCAGTTCTTC
TRBD1	TRBV11-2	TRBJ2-7	-	CASSSTGTGAYEQYF	TGTGCCAGCAGCTCTACCGGGACAGGGGCCTACGAGCAGTACTTC
-	TRBV7-9	TRBJ2-5	-	CASSHPLQETQYF	TGTGCCAGCAGCCACCCCCTACAAGAGACCCAGTACTTC
-	TRBV5-8	TRBJ1-1	-	CASSLRTDNTEAFF	TGTGCCAGCAGCTTACGGACAGATAACACTGAAGCTTTCTTT
TRBD1	TRBV6-5	TRBJ1-2	-	CASGYSGTGLYGYTF	TGTGCCAGCGGCTATTCGGGGACAGGGTTGTATGGCTACACCTTC
-	TRBV7-7	TRBJ2-5	-	CASSPLVGQETQYF	TGTGCCAGCAGCCCGCTTGTAGGACAAGAGACCCAGTACTTC
-	TRBV9	TRBJ2-1	-	CASSVSRDRNEQFF	TGTGCCAGCAGCGTAAGTCGTGACCGCAATGAGCAGTTCTTC
TRBD2	TRBV30	TRBJ2-5	-	CAWSAPDPSAGGEETQYF	TGTGCCTGGAGTGCCCCTGACCCCTCAGCGGGGGGGGAGGAGACCCAGTACTTC
TRBD1	TRBV4-1	TRBJ1-2	-	CASSQVQTGGDGYTF	TGCGCCAGCAGCCAAGTTCAGACAGGGGGCGACGGCTACACCTTC
TRBD1	TRBV6-5	TRBJ2-1	-	CASSSRRTGVYNEQFF	TGTGCCAGCAGTTCCCGGAGGACAGGGGTCTACAATGAGCAGTTCTTC
-	TRBV27	TRBJ2-7	-	CASSPWTVALTRYF	TGTGCCAGCAGTCCTTGGACAGTTGCCCTCACGAGGTACTTC
TRBD2	TRBV27	TRBJ2-7	-	CASSVTAGGLSYEQYF	TGTGCCAGCAGTGTGACAGCGGGGGGCCTCTCCTACGAGCAGTACTTC
TRBD2	TRBV19	TRBJ2-1	once	CASSRGDNEQFF	TGTGCCAGTAGCCGGGGGGACAATGAGCAGTTCTTC
-	TRBV11-2	TRBJ2-1	once	CASSPGGDRQDNEQFF	TGTGCCAGCAGCCCGGGGGGGGACAGACAGGACAATGAGCAGTTCTTC
-	TRBV29-1	TRBJ1-1	-	CSVEVAQHTEAFF	TGCAGCGTTGAAGTGGCGCAGCATACCGAAGCTTTCTTT
-	TRBV7-2	TRBJ1-6	-	CASSLVPPSYNSPLHF	TGTGCCAGCAGCTTAGTTCCACCCTCCTATAATTCACCCCTCCACTTT
-	TRBV10-1	TRBJ2-4	-	CASRGGAKNIQYF	TGCGCCAGCAGAGGGGGAGCCAAAAACATTCAGTACTTC
-	TRBV19	TRBJ2-3	once	CASSIGKWTDTQYF	TGTGCCAGTAGTATAGGGAAATGGACAGATACGCAGTATTTT
TRBD1	TRBV7-7	TRBJ1-3	-	CASSDPQGAAGNTIYF	TGTGCTAGCAGCGACCCACAGGGGGCAGCTGGAAACACCATATATTTT
TRBD1	TRBV7-8	TRBJ1-2	-	CASDTASTGVYGYTF	TGTGCCAGCGACACGGCGTCGACAGGGGTTTATGGCTACACCTTC
-	TRBV5-6	TRBJ2-7	-	CASSLLAGDLYEQYF	TGTGCCAGCAGCTTGCTCGCGGGTGATCTCTACGAGCAGTACTTC
-	TRBV9	TRBJ2-7	-	CASSAPGYGEQYF	TGTGCCAGCAGCGCCCCAGGGTATGGCGAGCAGTACTTC
-	TRBV2	TRBJ1-2	-	CASKGVGLGYGYTF	TGTGCCAGCAAGGGAGTAGGGTTGGGCTATGGCTACACCTTC
-	TRBV5-4	TRBJ2-3	-	CASSKGVTDTQYF	TGTGCCAGCAGTAAGGGGGTGACCGATACGCAGTATTTT
TRBD1	TRBV7-9	TRBJ2-7	-	CASSPRDREFNEQYF	TGTGCCAGCAGCCCACGGGACAGGGAGTTCAACGAGCAGTACTTC
-	TRBV29-1	TRBJ2-7	few	CSVSGGLKVPYEQYF	TGCAGCGTTTCTGGCGGGCTCAAGGTCCCCTACGAGCAGTACTTC
TRBD2	TRBV15	TRBJ2-1	once	CATSRDRSGAGGYSYNEQFF	TGTGCCACCAGCAGAGATAGGTCAGGAGCGGGAGGCTACTCCTACAATGAGCAGTTCTTC
-	TRBV2	TRBJ2-5	-	CASSDLKGGETQYF	TGTGCCAGCAGTGATTTGAAGGGTGGCGAGACCCAGTACTTC
-	TRBV7-7	TRBJ2-2	-	CASAGELFF	TGTGCCAGCGCCGGGGAGCTGTTTTTT
-	TRBV10-3	TRBJ1-5	few	CAISESGHSNQPQHF	TGTGCCATCAGTGAGTCGGGGCATAGCAATCAGCCCCAGCATTTT
-	TRBV7-9	TRBJ1-1	few	CANSLMGMNTEAFF	TGTGCAAATAGCTTAATGGGTATGAACACTGAAGCTTTCTTT
-	TRBV7-9	TRBJ2-5	-	CASAPPSQETQYF	TGTGCCAGCGCCCCGCCCAGTCAGGAGACCCAGTACTTC
-	TRBV19	TRBJ1-2	-	CASSIDLTDDGYTF	TGTGCCAGTAGTATAGATCTGACAGATGATGGCTACACCTTC
-	TRBV5-1	TRBJ1-2	once	CASSMDTPYGYTF	TGCGCCAGCAGCATGGACACTCCCTATGGCTACACCTTC